Each of the 6 T cell receptor beta chains below was sequenced from the same sample in a study of cytomegalovirus exposure and HLA in healthy donors. 13 Jbeta primers and 60 Vbeta primers were used for the PCR. Libraries were prepared by immunoSEQ multiplex PCR; TCRdb keeps only in-frame clonotypes and omits some of them. The table has 110,000 or so clones, approximately 80% seen once. The specimen sequenced was PBMCs. These receptors were collected from a woman aged 40-49 years in good health and CMV-seropositive.

The rearrangement joins TRBV5-1 to TRBJ2-1, with 7 bases that match TRBD1. Losses at the gene ends were 1 base for V and 0 bases for J; bases not matched to a gene: 4. Germline CDR1 and CDR2: SGHRS and YFSETQ. The CDR3 has 16 amino acids. The CDR3 bases are TGCGCCAGCAGCTTGCTCCCAGGGGGCTCCTACAATGAGCAGTTCTTC. Protein sequence: CASSLLPGGSYNEQFF.

J is TRBJ1-5 and V is TRBV4-1; D may be TRBD1 (5 bases). Germline V gene data show CDR1 as MGHRA and CDR2 as YSYEKL. The CDR3 extends over 19 amino acids. With 0 bases removed from V and 7 bases from J, the gap between germline ends came to 25 bases. The CDR3 DNA reads TGCGCCAGCAGCCAAGAAGTTGTAGTCGGCGGCGGCAGGGTGCAGCCCCAGCATTTT. Protein product: CASSQEVVVGGGRVQPQHF.

The V call is TRBV29-1, the J call TRBJ2-1, with 7 bases matching TRBD1. The germline V gene has CDR1 SQVTM and CDR2 ANQGSEA. This CDR3 spans 13 amino acids. Unmatched junction bases numbered 10, after V lost 7 bases and J lost 7 bases. This CDR3 is CSGRQGVGNEQFF. DNA for the CDR3: TGCAGCGGGAGGCAGGGGGTAGGGAATGAGCAGTTCTTC.

This rearrangement joins TRBV10-3 to TRBJ1-2; no clear D gene. The length of the CDR3 is 15 residues. The V gene's germline CDR1 is ENHRY and CDR2 SYGVKD. V lost 3 bases and J 1 base, leaving 12 bases between the germline ends. CDR3: CAISEQSILNYGYTF. The DNA of the CDR3 is TGTGCCATCAGTGAACAGAGTATCCTTAACTATGGCTACACCTTC.

The chain carries TRBV9 and TRBJ2-7, with a tentative D call TRBD2 (7 bases). Germline V gene sequence: CDR1 SGDLS, CDR2 YYNGEE. Trimming shortened V by 4 bases and J by 2 bases, and 19 bases separated the two germline ends. This CDR3 region has 16 residues. CDR3 nucleotides: TGTGCCAGCAGCTCGATTGTGGGGGGGGCCCCCTACGAGCAGTACTTC. Translated: CASSSIVGGAPYEQYF. Variable domain in full (rest from reference TRBV9 and TRBJ2-7): DSGVTQTPKHLITATGQRVTLRCSPRSGDLSVYWYQQSLDQGLQFLIQYYNGEERAKGNILERFSAQQFPDLHSELNLSSLELGDSALYFCASSSIVGGAPYEQYFGPGTRLTVT.

V usage is TRBV5-1 and J usage is TRBJ2-1; 15 positions match TRBD2. The germline gives CDR1 SGHRS, CDR2 YFSETQ. This CDR3 spans 15 amino acids. J gave up 10 bases and V 2 bases, and 4 bases lay outside the gene matches. CDR3 in amino acids: CASSFPGLAGGEQFF. CDR3 nucleotides: TGCGCCAGCAGCTTTCCGGGACTAGCGGGGGGCGAGCAGTTCTTC.